Following are 29 T cell receptor beta chains from one sample sequenced in a study of T cells in Graves' hyperthyroidism and ophthalmopathy. TCR beta CDR3 sequences were amplified from RNA transcripts. The HTBI primer set drove a first-round RT-PCR of the TCR CDR3. TCRdb reprocessed the multiplex PCR reads via MiXCR and lists one record per CDR3 protein. The sample includes hundreds of thousands of distinct CDR3 sequences, about 20% of them seen just once. The sample consisted of blood. Source of these receptors: a man in his forties with Graves' ophthalmopathy.

This clonotype was seen repeatedly, ten times or more. V gene TRBV20-1 combines with J gene TRBJ2-7; D is perhaps TRBD1 or TRBD2 (5 bases each). Between the trimmed V and J ends, which lost 0 bases and 3 bases, there was a span of 12 bases. Germline V gene lookup returns CDR1 DFQATT and CDR2 SNEGSKA (reference sequence). The CDR3 runs 14 residues. This CDR3 is CSARDLRGDYEQYF. Here the CDR3 DNA reads TGCAGTGCTAGAGATCTAAGGGGAGACTACGAGCAGTACTTC.

This clonotype was counted at least ten times. The CDR3 DNA sequence: TGTGCCACCCCGGGGAGCGGGAGCCATGAGCAGTTCTTC. Its protein product is CATPGSGSHEQFF. V gene TRBV7-9 combines with J gene TRBJ2-1, with 8 nucleotides matching TRBD2. V shed 10 bases, J shed 8 bases, and the junction held 10 bases outside the gene matches. The CDR3 is made up of 13 amino acids. CDR1 SEHNR and CDR2 FQNEAQ come from the germline V gene (reference sequence). Full variable domain (remainder filled in from reference TRBV7-9 and TRBJ2-1): DTGVSQNPRHKITKRGQNVTFRCDPISEHNRLYWYRQTLGQGPEFLTYFQNEAQLEKSRLLSDRFSAERPKGSFSTLEIQRTEQGDSAMYLCATPGSGSHEQFFGPGTRLTVL.

V is TRBV28 and J is TRBJ2-5, with D possibly matching TRBD1 (5 bases). Between the trimmed V and J ends, which lost 6 bases and 3 bases, there was a span of 11 bases. Looked up from germline, CDR1 is MDHEN and CDR2 is SYDVKM. The CDR3 is made up of 13 amino acids. The CDR3 region has the DNA TGTGCCAGCAGCCCGACAGTAAAAGAGACCCAGTACTTC. This gives the protein CASSPTVKETQYF. Complete variable domain (other parts from reference TRBV28 and TRBJ2-5): DVKVTQSSRYLVKRTGEKVFLECVQDMDHENMFWYRQDPGLGLRLIYFSYDVKMKEKGDIPEGYSVSREKKERFSLILESASTNQTSMYLCASSPTVKETQYFGPGTRLLVL.

The genes are TRBV29-1 and TRBJ2-2; TRBD1 matches 11 bases. The V and J ends lost 7 bases and 0 bases, in that order; junction bases with no gene match: 7. The CDR3 contains 16 residues. Germline V gene lookup returns CDR1 SQVTM and CDR2 ANQGSEA. The CDR3 sequence is CSADGGQGANTGELFF. In DNA form, the CDR3 reads TGCAGCGCCGACGGGGGACAGGGGGCGAACACCGGGGAGCTGTTTTTT.

The V gene is TRBV4-3, the J gene TRBJ2-6; TRBD1 matches 8 bases. Germline CDR1 is LGHNA and CDR2 is YSLEER. CDR3 size: 18 residues. V shed 5 bases and J 0 bases; nucleotides not matched to a gene: 9. CDR3 nucleotide sequence: TGCGCCAGCAGCGGAGGATACAGGGGGATCTCTGGGGCCAACGTCCTGACTTTC. This codes for CASSGGYRGISGANVLTF.

In this sample, this clonotype turned up many times. The rearrangement links TRBV13 to TRBJ2-7; D gene unclear. There are 13 residues in the CDR3. Trimming removed 11 bases from V and 0 bases from J, with 14 bases in between. In germline, CDR1 is PRHDT, CDR2 FYEKMQ (reference sequence). The CDR3 DNA reads as TGTGCCGGCGGAACAACAAGCTCCTACGAGCAGTACTTC. Translated, it gives CAGGTTSSYEQYF.

This clonotype has only a few counts. This rearrangement joins TRBV5-6 to TRBJ2-2, with D perhaps being TRBD1 or TRBD2 (6 bases each). Trimming shortened V by 5 bases and J by 3 bases, and 17 bases separated the two germline ends. Germline values: CDR1 SGHDT, CDR2 YYEEEE. The CDR3 is 16 residues long. The CDR3: CASRPTWGAYTGELFF. The CDR3 DNA is TGTGCCAGCAGGCCAACTTGGGGGGCATACACCGGGGAGCTGTTTTTT.

A few counts support this clonotype. This chain uses TRBV20-1 with TRBJ1-4; D uncertain. V shed 6 bases and J shed 8 bases, with 16 bases lying between them. CDR1 is DFQATT and CDR2 is SNEGSKA in the germline V gene (reference sequence). CDR3 length: 13 residues. The CDR3 bases are TGCAGTGCCGAGGGCACGGTGGGAGAAAAACTGTTTTTT. The encoded protein is CSAEGTVGEKLFF.

The genes are TRBV6-1 and TRBJ1-2; D possibly corresponds to TRBD1 (5 bases). CDR3 length: 16 amino acids. Germline V gene lookup returns CDR1 MNHNS and CDR2 SASEGT. Trimming shortened V by 9 bases and J by 0 bases, and 20 bases separated the two germline ends. CDR3 bases: TGTGCCAGTTCTGAAAAGGGGATATACCCTAACTATGGCTACACCTTC. Amino acids: CASSEKGIYPNYGYTF.

The chain has TRBV7-9 and TRBJ2-5; 12 positions agree with TRBD1. The CDR3 has 15 amino acids. V shed 6 bases and J 4 bases; nucleotides not matched to a gene: 6. Germline V CDR1 and CDR2: SEHNR, FQNEAQ (reference sequence). Here the CDR3 reads CASRYRDRGLETQYF. As DNA, the CDR3 is TGTGCCAGCAGATACCGGGACAGGGGGCTAGAGACCCAGTACTTC.

This clonotype has only a few counts. V is TRBV3-1 and J is TRBJ1-2; 7 bases agree with TRBD1. The CDR3 sequence is 16 residues long. Germline CDR1 is LGHDT and CDR2 is YNNKEL (reference sequence). V lost 1 base, J lost 4 bases, and 9 bases stayed unmatched. The CDR3 is CASSQVIRGHIYGYTF. In DNA, the CDR3 is TGTGCCAGCAGCCAAGTTATTAGGGGGCACATCTATGGCTACACCTTC.

This clonotype was observed at least ten times. The chain recombines TRBV7-2 with TRBJ2-3; no clear D. CDR3 length equals 15 residues. Deletions cut 1 base from V and 2 bases from J, with 10 bases between. Germline CDR1 and CDR2: SGHTA and FQGNSA. CDR3 loop: CASSLVGSFTDTQYF. CDR3 nucleotides: TGTGCCAGCAGCTTAGTTGGTAGTTTCACAGATACGCAGTATTTT.

This clonotype has ten or more counts. This sequence joins TRBV7-9 and TRBJ2-2; D is perhaps TRBD2 (6 bases). Germline V gene lookup returns CDR1 SEHNR and CDR2 FQNEAQ (reference sequence). Deletions cut 6 bases from V and 7 bases from J, with 12 bases between. The CDR3 is made up of 13 amino acids. CDR3 in amino acids: CASSLQEGGELFF. The CDR3 nucleotides read TGTGCCAGCAGTTTACAGGAGGGCGGGGAGCTGTTTTTT.

This clonotype was counted between two and nine times. The chain combines TRBV14 with TRBJ2-1; D remains unclear. Germline lookup yields CDR1 SGHDN and CDR2 FVKESK. The CDR3 runs to 15 residues. V lost 0 bases to trimming and J lost 3 bases, with 9 bases between them. The CDR3 bases are TGTGCCAGCAGCCAAGACAAGGCCATCTACAATGAGCAGTTCTTC. Its protein product is CASSQDKAIYNEQFF.

This chain connects TRBV19 to TRBJ2-7; possibly TRBD1 for D (5 bases). In germline, CDR1 is LNHDA, CDR2 SQIVND (reference sequence). The length of the CDR3 is 14 residues. V was cut by 8 bases and J by 1 base, with 15 bases left in between. The CDR3 DNA follows: TGTGCCAGTCGACAGACCCCTTGGTCCTACGAGCAGTACTTC. It yields the protein CASRQTPWSYEQYF.

Many counts were recorded for this clonotype. The chain combines TRBV12-3 or TRBV12-4 with TRBJ1-1; D is uncertain. Between the trimmed V and J ends, which lost 3 bases and 7 bases, there was a span of 6 bases. The CDR3 contains 11 residues. The CDR3 DNA sequence: TGTGCCAGCAGTTTGACCGGTGAAGCTTTCTTT. Residues: CASSLTGEAFF.

This chain uses TRBV9 with TRBJ1-1; D is possibly TRBD1 (6 bases). The CDR3 sequence is 14 residues long. Per germline, CDR1 SGDLS and CDR2 YYNGEE. V was trimmed by 0 bases and J by 2 bases, leaving 8 bases between them. Here the CDR3 reads CASSVARGNTEAFF. CDR3 DNA sequence: TGTGCCAGCAGCGTAGCCAGGGGAAACACTGAAGCTTTCTTT.

The chain has TRBV20-1 and TRBJ2-7, with D maybe TRBD2 (5 bases). From germline, CDR1 is DFQATT and CDR2 SNEGSKA (reference sequence). The CDR3 extends over 15 amino acids. V lost 6 bases, J lost 4 bases, and 22 bases lay in between. The CDR3 protein is CSASPDLRVGYEQYF. Here the CDR3 DNA reads TGCAGTGCCTCCCCGGACTTGCGGGTTGGGTACGAGCAGTACTTC.

As regards this clonotype: Being one base from a much bigger clone, this may be a read error. This chain links TRBV11-2 with TRBJ2-1; 9 nucleotides line up with TRBD1. The germline CDR1 and CDR2 sequences are SGHAT and FQNNGV. The CDR3 consists of 16 residues. V was clipped by 8 bases and J by 2 bases; unmatched bases: 10. The CDR3 DNA follows: TGTGCCAGCGGCCCGGAACAGGGGGCAACCTACAATGAGCAGTTCTTC. Protein: CASGPEQGATYNEQFF.

This clonotype was seen at least ten times. The chain has TRBV20-1 and TRBJ2-5, with D possibly matching TRBD1 (5 bases). The CDR3 has 14 residues. CDR1 is DFQATT and CDR2 is SNEGSKA in the germline V gene (reference sequence). V was shortened by 0 bases and J by 5 bases, with 13 bases between the two germline ends. DNA of the CDR3: TGCAGTGCTAGAGATTCAGGGATTTGGGAGACCCAGTACTTC. It encodes CSARDSGIWETQYF.

Of note for this clonotype: One end of the junction varies from germline; a read error may be responsible. The rearrangement joins TRBV5-1 to TRBJ1-1; D is perhaps TRBD1 (5 bases). Germline values: CDR1 SGHRS, CDR2 YFSETQ. The CDR3 is 14 amino acids. The CDR3 loop is CASSFGGMNTEASF. The DNA for the CDR3 is TGCGCCAGCAGCTTCGGGGGAATGAACACTGAAGCTTCCTTT.

This clonotype came up many times. The rearrangement joins TRBV11-1 to TRBJ2-1; 7 bases align to TRBD2. CDR1 SGHAT and CDR2 FQDESV come from the germline V gene (reference sequence). Germline trimming cut 6 bases from V and 6 bases from J; bases unmatched to any gene: 11. The CDR3 extends over 15 amino acids. CDR3 residues: CASREWAGETNEQFF. The CDR3 bases are TGTGCCAGCAGGGAATGGGCGGGAGAAACCAATGAGCAGTTCTTC.

The genes are TRBV2 and TRBJ1-2; no clear D. The V gene's germline CDR1 is SNHLY and CDR2 FYNNEI. CDR3 length: 11 residues. Trimming stripped 6 bases from V and 10 bases from J, with 12 bases between. DNA for the CDR3: TGTGCCAGCAGCTCCGGGGAGGTCTACACCTTC. Translated, it gives CASSSGEVYTF.

This chain connects TRBV29-1 to TRBJ1-2; no firm D call. V was trimmed by 5 bases and J by 5 bases, leaving 12 bases between them. Germline V CDR1 and CDR2: SQVTM, ANQGSEA. CDR3 length: 12 residues. CDR3 coding DNA: TGCAGCGTTCCCGGGAGAGGATATGGCTACACCTTC. It codes for CSVPGRGYGYTF. The full variable domain, with the rest looked up from reference TRBV29-1 and TRBJ1-2, is SAVISQKPSRDICQRGTSLTIQCQVDSQVTMMFWYRQQPGQSLTLIATANQGSEATYESGFVIDKFPISRPNLTFSTLTVSNMSPEDSSIYLCSVPGRGYGYTFGSGTRLTVV.

The CDR3 protein is CASSLAVGTAQETQYF. The DNA of the CDR3 is TGTGCCAGCAGCTTAGCGGTAGGGACAGCCCAAGAGACCCAGTACTTC. This rearrangement joins TRBV7-9 to TRBJ2-5, with 7 bases fitting TRBD1. This CDR3 comprises 16 residues. In germline, CDR1 is SEHNR, CDR2 FQNEAQ (reference sequence). Trimming removed 0 bases from V and 1 base from J; junction bases left unmatched: 5.

Remarks on this clonotype: A read error may be the cause here, since a much bigger clone is one base away. The chain links TRBV20-1 to TRBJ2-1, with D unresolved. CDR3 length equals 15 residues. From germline, CDR1 is DFQATT and CDR2 SNEGSKA (reference sequence). CDR3 in amino acids: CSAREGSSSCNEQFF. In DNA form, the CDR3 reads TGCAGTGCTAGAGAGGGGTCAAGCTCCTGCAATGAGCAGTTCTTC.

V usage is TRBV24-1 and J usage is TRBJ1-4, with D possibly matching TRBD1 (6 bases). Trimming took 3 bases from V and 6 from J, leaving 13 bases between them. Germline values: CDR1 KGHDR, CDR2 SFDVKD. This CDR3 has 15 amino acids. CDR3 in DNA: TGTGCCACCAGTGATCCCCGCCAGGGGTATGAAAAACTGTTTTTT. Amino acid sequence: CATSDPRQGYEKLFF.

The rearrangement joins TRBV7-9 to TRBJ2-1; TRBD2 aligns across 7 bases. Per the germline V gene, CDR1 is SEHNR and CDR2 is FQNEAQ (reference sequence). The CDR3 totals 16 residues. The J segment lost 1 base and the V segment lost 1 base, leaving 4 bases of the junction unmatched. The CDR3 here is CASSLVLGGSYNEQFF. The CDR3, as DNA: TGTGCCAGCAGCTTAGTCCTGGGGGGGTCCTACAATGAGCAGTTCTTC.

This clonotype was seen many times. The chain combines TRBV3-1 with TRBJ2-7; D gene unclear. Germline V gives CDR1 LGHDT, CDR2 YNNKEL (reference sequence). The CDR3 sequence is 15 residues long. V was cut by 3 bases and J by 6 bases, with 18 bases left in between. DNA of the CDR3: TGTGCCAGCAGCCAGGGTGTTAATCATGGAAGCGAGCAGTACTTC. Encoded protein: CASSQGVNHGSEQYF.